Presented here are 22 T cell receptor beta chains from one specimen sequenced in a study of T cell repertoires in cytomegalovirus infection. TCRdb redid the calling of the reads with MiXCR, one entry per CDR3 protein. The repertoire holds hundreds of thousands of distinct CDR3 sequences, with 24% as singletons. The sample was CD8+ T cells from PBMCs. These receptors were collected from a human donor in good health (CMV status not recorded). Some clones in this sample may be carry-over from other donors' samples.

This clonotype was detected a few times. V is TRBV29-1 and J is TRBJ1-1; possible D gene TRBD1, 5 bases. The CDR3 has 11 residues. Trimming removed 4 bases from V and 7 bases from J, with 10 bases in between. CDR1 SQVTM and CDR2 ANQGSEA come from the germline V gene. CDR3 sequence (DNA): TGCAGCGTTGGTCTGGGGGGTGAAGCTTTCTTT. Protein product: CSVGLGGEAFF. The full variable domain, in which reference TRBV29-1 and TRBJ1-1 provide the parts outside the CDR3, is SAVISQKPSRDICQRGTSLTIQCQVDSQVTMMFWYRQQPGQSLTLIATANQGSEATYESGFVIDKFPISRPNLTFSTLTVSNMSPEDSSIYLCSVGLGGEAFFGQGTRLTVV.

This clonotype was counted at least ten times. The chain carries TRBV6-5 and TRBJ2-7; D is unresolved. Germline-derived CDR1 and CDR2 are MNHEY and SVGAGI. V was shortened by 0 bases and J by 1 base, with 7 bases between the two germline ends. The CDR3 totals 14 residues. The CDR3 sequence: CASSYSPGSYEQYF. CDR3 in DNA: TGTGCCAGCAGTTACTCGCCCGGATCCTACGAGCAGTACTTC.

The gene calls are TRBV29-1 and TRBJ2-3; a weak D match, TRBD2 (7 bases). With 7 bases removed from V and 6 bases from J, the gap between germline ends came to 20 bases. Germline V gene lookup returns CDR1 SQVTM and CDR2 ANQGSEA. This CDR3 is built from 14 residues. CDR3 sequence reads: CSAVGGGASDTQYF. CDR3 nucleotides: TGCAGCGCCGTGGGTGGGGGGGCCTCGGATACGCAGTATTTT.

This clonotype was seen more than once but under ten times. This chain joins TRBV10-3 and TRBJ2-1; the match to TRBD2 covers 12 bases. This CDR3 has 15 residues. V lost 5 bases, J lost 9 bases, and 8 bases stayed unmatched. CDR1 is ENHRY and CDR2 is SYGVKD in the germline V gene. The CDR3 DNA sequence: TGTGCCATCAGTTTCTCTAGCGGGGGGGCACCTGAGCAGTTCTTC. It encodes CAISFSSGGAPEQFF.

The V gene is TRBV2, the J gene TRBJ2-7, with 10 bases lining up with TRBD2. Germline lookup yields CDR1 SNHLY and CDR2 FYNNEI. The CDR3 length is 14 residues. The V and J ends lost 7 bases and 1 base, in that order; junction bases with no gene match: 4. The chain's CDR3 is CASTHSGGSYEQYF. CDR3 DNA sequence: TGTGCCAGCACCCATAGCGGGGGGTCCTACGAGCAGTACTTC. Variable domain in full (rest from reference TRBV2 and TRBJ2-7): EPEVTQTPSHQVTQMGQEVILRCVPISNHLYFYWYRQILGQKVEFLVSFYNNEISEKSEIFDDQFSVERPDGSNFTLKIRSTKLEDSAMYFCASTHSGGSYEQYFGPGTRLTVT.

This clonotype showed up just once. Given a much more abundant clone one base away, this may be a read error. This chain joins TRBV7-2 and TRBJ2-3; TRBD1 might be the D (5 bases). CDR3 length: 15 amino acids. Per the germline V gene, CDR1 is SGHTA and CDR2 is FQGNSA. The CDR3 protein is CAGSLEQASTDTQYF. DNA for the CDR3: TGTGCCGGCAGCTTAGAACAGGCTAGCACAGATACGCAGTATTTT.

The chain couples TRBV28 to TRBJ1-5, with D hard to call. The V end lost 2 bases, the J end lost 4 bases, and 12 bases lay between the germline ends. Germline V gene data show CDR1 as MDHEN and CDR2 as SYDVKM. This CDR3 comprises 15 residues. The CDR3 protein is CASSLRAVENQPQHF. The CDR3 bases are TGTGCCAGCAGTTTAAGGGCAGTAGAAAATCAGCCCCAGCATTTT.

A remark on this clonotype: A much larger clone sits a single nucleotide away, making a read error possible. V usage is TRBV7-6 and J usage is TRBJ1-5; D remains ambiguous. Germline V gene data show CDR1 as SGHVS and CDR2 as FNYEAQ. V was pared by 1 base and J by 2 bases, with 9 bases between. This CDR3 region has 15 residues. The CDR3 nucleotides are TGTGCCAGCAGCTTAGGAGCCTATTGCAATCAGCCCCAGCATTTT. Translated, it gives CASSLGAYCNQPQHF.

The chain carries TRBV29-1 and TRBJ2-3, with 11 bases fitting TRBD2. The J segment lost 2 bases and the V segment lost 2 bases, leaving 9 bases of the junction unmatched. The CDR3 sequence is 17 residues long. CDR1 and CDR2 (germline): SQVTM, ANQGSEA. This CDR3 reads CSVETPSGGRDTDTQYF. DNA for the CDR3: TGCAGCGTTGAAACCCCTAGCGGGGGGCGGGACACAGATACGCAGTATTTT.

V is TRBV13 and J is TRBJ2-3; 7 bases map to TRBD2. This CDR3 contains 14 residues. Germline V gives CDR1 PRHDT, CDR2 FYEKMQ (reference sequence). Trimming cost V 6 bases and J 2 bases; bases outside gene matches: 5. In DNA form, the CDR3 reads TGTGCCAGCAGGAGCGGGGCCTTCACAGATACGCAGTATTTT. Translating gives CASRSGAFTDTQYF.

In this sample, this clonotype turned up a few times. The rearrangement joins TRBV20-1 to TRBJ1-2; D gene uncertain. With 3 bases removed from V and 12 bases from J, the gap between germline ends came to 11 bases. The CDR3 loop spans 10 amino acids. Germline V lookup: CDR1 DFQATT, CDR2 SNEGSKA (reference sequence). The CDR3 reads CSASMKHDTF. The CDR3 bases are TGCAGTGCTAGCATGAAGCACGACACCTTC.

This clonotype was counted only a few times. The chain is built from TRBV7-9 and TRBJ1-5; 7 bases map to TRBD1. This CDR3 is built from 17 residues. CDR1 SEHNR and CDR2 FQNEAQ come from the germline V gene (reference sequence). V lost 1 base to trimming and J lost 6 bases; unmatched junction nucleotides: 12. The CDR3 region has the DNA TGTGCCAGCAGCTTAGGACGACGGGACAGAACCTTTCAGCCCCAGCATTTT. This translates into CASSLGRRDRTFQPQHF.

This clonotype appeared many times. V usage is TRBV12-3 or TRBV12-4 and J usage is TRBJ2-5; TRBD2 matches 9 bases. The CDR3 runs 17 residues. Trimming took 6 bases from V and 0 from J; bases not matched to a gene: 11. CDR3 DNA sequence: TGTGCCAGCAGCGACGATTCTAGCGGGGTGAACCAAGAGACCCAGTACTTC. Residues: CASSDDSSGVNQETQYF.

The chain carries TRBV7-9 and TRBJ1-5; 7 nucleotides agree with TRBD1. V lost 6 bases, J lost 2 bases, and 4 bases stayed unmatched. The CDR3 is 14 residues long. Germline V CDR1 and CDR2: SEHNR, FQNEAQ (reference sequence). The CDR3 DNA follows: TGTGCCAGCAGTCAACAGGGGCGCAATCAGCCCCAGCATTTT. It yields the protein CASSQQGRNQPQHF.

The count of this clonotype is one. The CDR3 nucleotides are TGCAGCCTAACGACTAGCGGGGGCCCCGCAAGCACAGATACGCAGTATTTT. Its protein is CSLTTSGGPASTDTQYF. The rearrangement links TRBV29-1 to TRBJ2-3; 12 bases agree with TRBD2. V lost 8 bases and J lost 0; bases outside the gene matches: 12. CDR3 size: 17 residues. Germline loops: CDR1 SQVTM, CDR2 ANQGSEA.

V usage is TRBV20-1 and J usage is TRBJ1-1, with 9 bases aligning to TRBD1. Losses at the gene ends were 0 bases for V and 1 base for J; bases not matched to a gene: 3. The CDR3 runs to 15 residues. CDR1 is DFQATT and CDR2 is SNEGSKA in the germline V gene (reference sequence). Written as DNA, the CDR3 is TGCAGTGCTAGAGATCCGGACAGGGGGAACACTGAAGCTTTCTTT. Amino acids: CSARDPDRGNTEAFF.

The gene calls are TRBV20-1 and TRBJ2-3, with 9 bases identical to TRBD2. The junction had 8 bases not matched to a gene; V was cut back by 4 bases and J by 6 bases. Germline CDR1 and CDR2: DFQATT and SNEGSKA (reference sequence). The CDR3 loop spans 14 amino acids. The CDR3 DNA follows: TGCAGTGCTAACGAGCGGGGGGCCTCGGATACGCAGTATTTT. Protein product: CSANERGASDTQYF.

The chain carries TRBV5-6 and TRBJ2-7; D is unresolved. The ends were cut back, 3 bases at V and 2 bases at J, with 12 bases in the middle. Per the germline V gene, CDR1 is SGHDT and CDR2 is YYEEEE. The CDR3 is 14 amino acids. The CDR3, as DNA: TGTGCCAGCAGCTCCCGACTCGAGACCTACGAGCAGTACTTC. Translation: CASSSRLETYEQYF. Based on the CDR3 plus reference TRBV5-6 and TRBJ2-7, the full variable domain is DAGVTQSPTHLIKTRGQQVTLRCSPKSGHDTVSWYQQALGQGPQFIFQYYEEEERQRGNFPDRFSGHQFPNYSSELNVNALLLGDSALYLCASSSRLETYEQYFGPGTRLTVT.

This clonotype was seen many times. This sequence joins TRBV7-9 and TRBJ2-5; 7 positions match TRBD1. The CDR3 is 14 amino acids. Germline CDR1 and CDR2: SEHNR and FQNEAQ (reference sequence). The V and J ends lost 4 bases and 1 base, in that order; junction bases with no gene match: 3. The CDR3 sequence is CASSSGQFQETQYF. As DNA, the CDR3 is TGTGCCAGCAGCTCGGGACAGTTCCAAGAGACCCAGTACTTC. Complete variable domain (other parts from reference TRBV7-9 and TRBJ2-5): DTGVSQNPRHKITKRGQNVTFRCDPISEHNRLYWYRQTLGQGPEFLTYFQNEAQLEKSRLLSDRFSAERPKGSFSTLEIQRTEQGDSAMYLCASSSGQFQETQYFGPGTRLLVL.

This clonotype was detected only once. This chain joins TRBV20-1 and TRBJ1-1; TRBD1 might be the D (6 bases). Trimming cost V 0 bases and J 3 bases, with 17 bases left between them. Germline assignment: CDR1 DFQATT and CDR2 SNEGSKA (reference sequence). This CDR3 has 16 residues. CDR3 residues: CSARDFRDPGDTEAFF. As DNA, the CDR3 is TGCAGTGCTAGAGATTTTAGGGACCCAGGGGACACTGAAGCTTTCTTT.

In this sample, this clonotype turned up a few times. The rearrangement joins TRBV14 to TRBJ2-2; TRBD2 agrees at 9 bases. After removal of 5 bases from V and 4 bases from J, the junction contained 8 bases not matched to a gene. Germline V lookup: CDR1 SGHDN, CDR2 FVKESK. This CDR3 has 16 amino acids. The CDR3 reads CASSKFQRGVTGELFF. CDR3 nucleotides: TGTGCCAGCAGCAAATTTCAGCGGGGGGTCACCGGGGAGCTGTTTTTT.

This clonotype was observed a few times. This chain joins TRBV6-2 or TRBV6-3 and TRBJ2-5, with unresolved D. Trimming cost V 2 bases and J 2 bases, with 9 bases left between them. The CDR3 is 14 amino acids. The germline V gene encodes CDR1 MNHEY and CDR2 SVGEGT. This CDR3 reads CASSYTRKQETQYF. CDR3 nucleotide sequence: TGTGCCAGCAGTTACACAAGGAAACAAGAGACCCAGTACTTC.